The TCR beta chain described here comes from a study of blood T cell repertoires in COVID-19. Study-level information: Collection of acute and convalescent COVID-19 samples took place in the United States, Italy and Spain. T cells, B-cell-depleted T cells, or PBMCs provided the cDNA or gDNA that served as material.

This clone has a handful of counts. Germline V CDR1 and CDR2: LNHDA, SQIVND (reference sequence). This CDR3 has 15 residues. V was trimmed by 3 bases and J by 6 bases, leaving 15 bases between them. In the study's own analysis: Estimation of nucleated cell counts was performed using reference gene primer amplification. Assay used: immunoSEQ multiplex PCR; TCRdb lists only in-frame clones, some missing. That table gives V, J and clone size, and the DNA gave D and trimming. This table holds under 200,000 clones, 86% found once. Sequencing used peripheral blood. The TCR originated in a man aged 18 to 29 with acute or convalescent COVID-19. This chain uses TRBV19 with TRBJ1-5, with a tentative D call TRBD1 (6 bases). The CDR3, as DNA: TGTGCCAGTAGTATCGTCAGGGGACCGGGTCAGCCCCAGCATTTT. It codes for CASSIVRGPGQPQHF.